Each of the 11 T cell receptor beta chains below was sequenced from the same sample in a study of PD-1 blockade in classical Hodgkin lymphoma (TCRdb year 2020). Explained via the paper, the time point label denotes: cycle 2 day 1 (C2D1) of nivolumab. All trial patients had relapsed after autologous stem cell transplantation, with cohorts A, B and C differing in prior brentuximab vedotin exposure. The library was produced with the immunoSEQ multiplex PCR assay. TCRdb holds this immuneACCESS table with in-frame rearrangements only. Some clones are missing; in checked studies, unresolved V genes explain under half, and the rest has no known cause. The sample table lists about 45,000 clones, roughly 78% of them with a count of one. In total, the top ten clones hold under 3.5% of the sample. The sequencing used peripheral blood mononuclear cells (PBMCs), collected before the second cycle of nivolumab. The receptors here all came from a human donor with classical Hodgkin lymphoma.

The CDR3 DNA reads TGTGCCAGCAGCTTAATGCCGACTAGCGGGGGGCCGGGGAATACGCAGTATTTT. This codes for CASSLMPTSGGPGNTQYF. The chain has TRBV7-3 and TRBJ2-3; TRBD2 matches 13 bases. Germline CDR1 reads SGHTA; CDR2 reads FQGTGA. Trimming removed 1 base from V and 7 bases from J; junction bases left unmatched: 11. The CDR3 spans 18 residues.

The rearrangement uses TRBV15 and TRBJ2-5, with D perhaps TRBD2 (5 bases). The germline CDR1 and CDR2 sequences are LNHNV and YYDKDF (reference sequence). The length of the CDR3 is 14 residues. V was pared by 1 base and J by 4 bases, with 10 bases between. The CDR3 reads CATSRGLEGETQYF. CDR3 coding DNA: TGTGCCACCAGCAGAGGGTTAGAGGGAGAGACCCAGTACTTC.

This clone has a single count. The chain is built from TRBV6-5 and TRBJ1-2; 8 bases align to TRBD1. J gave up 3 bases and V 5 bases, and 5 bases lay outside the gene matches. This CDR3 has 14 residues. Germline values: CDR1 MNHEY, CDR2 SVGAGI. CDR3 sequence reads: CASSLSGGDYGYTF. CDR3 coding DNA: TGTGCCAGCAGTCTTTCAGGGGGCGACTATGGCTACACCTTC.

V usage is TRBV28 and J usage is TRBJ1-1; D uncertain. CDR1 is MDHEN and CDR2 is SYDVKM in the germline V gene. Deletions cut 2 bases from V and 1 base from J, with 2 bases between. There are 12 residues in the CDR3. The CDR3 region has the DNA TGTGCCAGCAGTTTAGCGAACACTGAAGCTTTCTTT. As protein: CASSLANTEAFF.

A word on this clone: A junction boundary mismatches the germline segment, possibly from a read error. The chain has TRBV5-4 and TRBJ2-7; a weak D match, TRBD2 (5 bases). Germline CDR1 reads SGHNT; CDR2 reads YYREEE (reference sequence). The CDR3 runs to 12 residues. This CDR3 is CASSLIRGVQDF. The CDR3 DNA is TGTGCCAGCAGCCTCATACGGGGAGTTCAGGACTTC.

V and J are TRBV6-6 and TRBJ1-1; D is unresolved. The CDR3 length is 14 residues. Germline-derived CDR1 and CDR2 are MNHNY and SVGAGI (reference sequence). Trimming stripped 7 bases from V and 1 base from J, with 13 bases between. The CDR3 coding sequence is TGTGCCAGCACCCCAACCGGAGGGAACACTGAAGCTTTCTTT. Its protein product is CASTPTGGNTEAFF.

J is TRBJ1-2 and V is TRBV9; TRBD1 agrees at 7 bases. The V gene's germline CDR1 is SGDLS and CDR2 YYNGEE. CDR3 length equals 11 residues. V trimming: 10 bases; J trimming: 4 bases; junction bases outside the gene matches: 4. The CDR3, as DNA: TGTGCCTCAGGGGGAGGCTATGGCTACACCTTC. The encoded protein is CASGGGYGYTF.

The V and J genes are TRBV5-6 and TRBJ2-3, with 7 bases lining up with TRBD2. Germline CDR1 SGHDT, CDR2 YYEEEE. Trimming removed 4 bases from V and 4 bases from J; junction bases left unmatched: 9. This CDR3 is 15 amino acids long. CDR3 in DNA: TGTGCCAGCAGCCGGGGGACTACACAACCAGATACGCAGTATTTT. Translation gives CASSRGTTQPDTQYF.

CDR3 loop: CAWSGTVGETQYF. The DNA of the CDR3 is TGTGCCTGGAGTGGGACAGTGGGAGAGACCCAGTACTTC. The chain is built from TRBV30 and TRBJ2-5; possibly TRBD1 for D (6 bases). This CDR3 has 13 amino acids. V shed 1 base and J shed 4 bases, with 10 bases lying between them. Germline V CDR1 and CDR2: GTSNPN, SVGIG (reference sequence).

This clone was found a few times. V usage is TRBV7-2 and J usage is TRBJ1-2, with 8 positions matching TRBD1. The germline gives CDR1 SGHTA, CDR2 FQGNSA. Trimming removed 3 bases from V and 8 bases from J; junction bases left unmatched: 14. The CDR3 length is 16 residues. The CDR3 protein is CASSFAPSGQGGGYTF. DNA for the CDR3: TGTGCCAGCAGCTTCGCTCCGTCTGGACAGGGAGGCGGCTACACCTTC.

The genes are TRBV27 and TRBJ2-1, with D maybe TRBD2 (6 bases). Trimming removed 6 bases from V and 7 bases from J, with 25 bases in between. There are 17 residues in the CDR3. CDR1 is MNHEY and CDR2 is SMNVEV in the germline V gene (reference sequence). The CDR3 DNA is TGTGCCAGCAGGCCTCCAACAGTCCCGGGACTTTGGAATGAGCAGTTCTTC. Translating it yields CASRPPTVPGLWNEQFF.